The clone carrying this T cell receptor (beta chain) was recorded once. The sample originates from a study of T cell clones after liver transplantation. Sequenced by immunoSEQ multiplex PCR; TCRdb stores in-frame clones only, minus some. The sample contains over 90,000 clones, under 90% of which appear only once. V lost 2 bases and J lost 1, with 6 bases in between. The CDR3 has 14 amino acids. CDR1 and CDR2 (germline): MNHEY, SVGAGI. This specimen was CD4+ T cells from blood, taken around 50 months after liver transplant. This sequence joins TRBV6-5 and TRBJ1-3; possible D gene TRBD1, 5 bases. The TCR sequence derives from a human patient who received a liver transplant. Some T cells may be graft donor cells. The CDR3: CASSYGGSGNTIYF. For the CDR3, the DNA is TGTGCCAGCAGTTACGGGGGTTCTGGAAACACCATATATTTT.